These 3 T cell receptor beta chains share one sample of origin, sequenced in a study of identical twins. TCRdb reprocessed the 5' RACE reads with MiXCR, giving one entry per CDR3 protein. The sample lists 430,000 or so distinct CDR3 sequences, more than 20% occurring once. These data were also reused for a study on T cells expressing NK-cell markers.

The sequencing sample was made of CD4+ T cells sorted from blood. These receptors came from a woman under 30 in good health.

The V and J genes are TRBV5-1 and TRBJ2-4, with 16 bases fitting TRBD2. Germline assignment: CDR1 SGHRS and CDR2 YFSETQ. The CDR3 is made up of 19 amino acids. Losses at the gene ends were 3 bases for V and 1 base for J; bases not matched to a gene: 7. CDR3: CASSWGLAGGPSAKNIQYF. CDR3 nucleotides: TGCGCCAGCAGCTGGGGACTAGCGGGAGGGCCGTCTGCCAAAAACATTCAGTACTTC.

This clonotype was seen a handful of times. The genes are TRBV29-1 and TRBJ2-5; 10 nucleotides align to TRBD2. Germline V gene lookup returns CDR1 SQVTM and CDR2 ANQGSEA. Unmatched junction bases numbered 4, after V lost 4 bases and J lost 5 bases. This CDR3 contains 13 residues. CDR3 sequence: CSVVGTSVETQYF. As DNA, the CDR3 is TGCAGCGTTGTAGGGACTAGCGTCGAGACCCAGTACTTC.

This clonotype was found a few times. V and J are TRBV9 and TRBJ1-2; no firm D call. CDR1 is SGDLS and CDR2 is YYNGEE in the germline V gene. This CDR3 spans 13 amino acids. The V end lost 0 bases, the J end lost 6 bases, and 9 bases lay between the germline ends. As DNA, the CDR3 is TGTGCCAGCAGCGTAGGATTCGAAGATGGCTACACCTTC. Amino acids: CASSVGFEDGYTF.